This T cell receptor beta chain was sequenced for a study of blood T cell repertoires in COVID-19. With regard to this clone: Additional DNA sequences in this sample encode the identical CDR3.

Some clones are missing from TCRdb's copy, which holds only in-frame ones; the method was immunoSEQ multiplex PCR. The data contain 130,000 to 150,000 clones, around four fifths of them singletons. Trimming shortened V by 0 bases and J by 7 bases, and 13 bases separated the two germline ends. This CDR3 is built from 15 residues. Germline V gene lookup returns CDR1 SGDLS and CDR2 YYNGEE. The sequence derives from a human donor in a cohort sampled during active COVID-19. Sequenced input: peripheral blood. This chain joins TRBV9 and TRBJ1-4, with TRBD1 as a possible D gene (5 bases). This CDR3 reads CASSVEGQGGEKLFF. The CDR3 DNA is TGTGCCAGCAGCGTAGAGGGGCAGGGAGGTGAAAAACTGTTTTTT.